Sequencing of this TCR beta chain was carried out in a study of T cells expressing NK-cell markers. Following a re-call of the 5' RACE reads, TCRdb has one entry per CDR3 protein and lacks DNA. The sample holds fewer than 550,000 distinct CDR3 sequences. This CDR3 has 16 amino acids. The sample taken for sequencing was blood T cells: a sorted CD56 or NKG2C T cell subset, CD4+ or CD8+ T cells, or bulk PBMC T cells (not recorded which). The clonotype originates from a woman aged 50 to 60 in good health. The chain has TRBV12-3 or TRBV12-4 and TRBJ1-2; without DNA, the TCRdb call of TRBD1 cannot be checked. The CDR3 loop is CASSPGAAPATRGYTF.